This T cell receptor (beta chain) was captured in a study of blood T cell repertoires in COVID-19. Across the whole study: Italy, Spain and the United States were the sources of the convalescent and acute COVID-19 samples. T cells, B-cell-depleted T cells, or PBMCs provided the cDNA or gDNA that served as material.

As originally analysed: Nucleated cell counts were estimated from reference gene primer amplification. TCRdb's copy holds only in-frame clones and misses some; the assay was immunoSEQ multiplex PCR. Clone size and the V and J calls come from that table; the DNA yielded D and trimming. The sample shows 150,000 to 180,000 clones, 80% to 90% of them seen only once. In germline, CDR1 is LGHNA, CDR2 YNFKEQ. Between the trimmed V and J ends, which lost 4 bases and 0 bases, there was a span of 6 bases. The CDR3 length is 14 residues. Seattle enrolled patients during active infection and tracked them longitudinally.

V gene TRBV4-2 combines with J gene TRBJ2-2; D not resolved. The sample consisted of peripheral blood. This clonotype was obtained from an older woman with COVID-19, enrolled during active disease. The CDR3 protein is CASSRTANTGELFF. CDR3 sequence (DNA): TGTGCCAGCAGCCGCACAGCGAACACCGGGGAGCTGTTTTTT.